The present entry profiles one T cell receptor (beta chain) with its context. The antigen is undetermined. CDR3 length: 15 residues. Germline trimming cut 1 base from V and 5 bases from J; bases unmatched to any gene: 8. Germline values: CDR1 SGDLS, CDR2 YYNGEE. The RNA input was roughly 0.45 to 1 ug, and it was reverse transcribed with random hexamers. Each CDR3 protein gets one entry after TCRdb re-called the immunoSEQ multiplex PCR reads with MiXCR. The data hold about 120,000 distinct CDR3 sequences, with around 94% observed a single time. The data belong to a study of CD8 T cells in Susac syndrome. Whole-study results and caveats: The authors acknowledged that their TCR sequencing and HLA analysis involved a relatively small number of individuals.

Through negative isolation, CD4+ and CD8+ T cells were obtained, while TEMRA cells were enriched using FACS. The source is a human donor in good health. The sample consisted of CD4+ T cells from PBMCs. This chain joins TRBV9 and TRBJ2-5; 7 nucleotides line up with TRBD1. CDR3 sequence reads: CASSVSVGGWETQYF. The CDR3 bases are TGTGCCAGCAGCGTAAGCGTAGGGGGCTGGGAGACCCAGTACTTC.